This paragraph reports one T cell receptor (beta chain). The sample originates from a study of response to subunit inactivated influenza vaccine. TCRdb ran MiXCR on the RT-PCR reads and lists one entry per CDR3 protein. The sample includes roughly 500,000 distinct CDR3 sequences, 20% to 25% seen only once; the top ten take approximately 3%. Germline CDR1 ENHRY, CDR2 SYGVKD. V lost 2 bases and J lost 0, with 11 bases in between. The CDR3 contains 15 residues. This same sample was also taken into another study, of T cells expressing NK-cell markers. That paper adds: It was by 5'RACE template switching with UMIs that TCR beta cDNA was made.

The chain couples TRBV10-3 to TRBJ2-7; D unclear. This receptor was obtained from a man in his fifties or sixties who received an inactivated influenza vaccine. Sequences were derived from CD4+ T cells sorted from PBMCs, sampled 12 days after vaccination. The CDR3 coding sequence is TGTGCCATCAGTGAGGCCGGGTCTTTCTCCTACGAGCAGTACTTC. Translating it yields CAISEAGSFSYEQYF.